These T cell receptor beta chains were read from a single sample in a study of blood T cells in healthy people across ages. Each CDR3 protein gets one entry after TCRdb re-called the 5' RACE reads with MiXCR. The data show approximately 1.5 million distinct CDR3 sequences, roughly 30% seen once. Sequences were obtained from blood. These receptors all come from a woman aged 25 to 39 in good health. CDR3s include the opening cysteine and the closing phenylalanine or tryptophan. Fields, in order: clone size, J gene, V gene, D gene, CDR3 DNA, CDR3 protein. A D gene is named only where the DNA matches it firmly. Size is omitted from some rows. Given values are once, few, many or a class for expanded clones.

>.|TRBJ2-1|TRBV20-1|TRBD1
TGCAGTGCTAGAGTAAGGGACAGATCCTACAATAAGCAGTTCTTC
CSARVRDRSYNKQFF
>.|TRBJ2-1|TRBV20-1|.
TGCAGTGCTGGGGGATGGAGGAATGAGCAGTTCTTC
CSAGGWRNEQFF
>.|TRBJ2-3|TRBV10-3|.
TGTGCCATCAGTGGGACGCAGGCTAGCACAGATACGCAGTATTTT
CAISGTQASTDTQYF
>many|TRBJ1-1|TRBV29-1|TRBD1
TGCAGCGTACTCAGGGACAGGGGGCGAGAAGCTTTCTTT
CSVLRDRGREAFF
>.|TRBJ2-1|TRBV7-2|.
TGTGCCAGCAGTCCCGGGACAATCGTCGGGGAGCAGTTCTTC
CASSPGTIVGEQFF
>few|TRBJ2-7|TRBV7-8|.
TGTGCCAGCAGCTTGGTTCCGGGACGGATGTACGAGCAGTACTTC
CASSLVPGRMYEQYF
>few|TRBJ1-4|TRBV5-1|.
TGCGCCAGCAGCCCCGCGGCGTGGAAGGCAACTAATGAAAAACTGTTTTTT
CASSPAAWKATNEKLFF
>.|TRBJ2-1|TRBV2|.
TGTGCCAGCAGTGACCTCCCTCATTCGAGCTATTACAATGAGCAGTTCTTC
CASSDLPHSSYYNEQFF
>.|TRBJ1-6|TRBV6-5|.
TGTGCCAGCAGATCGGGACCCCGGTGGGGAGGCTCACCCCTCCACTTT
CASRSGPRWGGSPLHF
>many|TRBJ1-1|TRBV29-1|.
TGCAGCGTCTCGAAGCCTATACGGGTCACTGAAGCTTTCTTT
CSVSKPIRVTEAFF
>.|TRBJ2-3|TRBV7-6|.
TGTGCCAGCAGCTCCCCATCGGGGGCCACAGATACGCAGTATTTT
CASSSPSGATDTQYF
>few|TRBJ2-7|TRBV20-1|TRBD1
TGCAGTGCAGTTCACAGGGGGCTCTACGAGCAGTACTTC
CSAVHRGLYEQYF
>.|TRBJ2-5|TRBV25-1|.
TGTGCCAGCAGTGAAGTGGGGAGGTACCAAGAGACCCAGTACTTC
CASSEVGRYQETQYF
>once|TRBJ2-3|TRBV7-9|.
TGTGCCAGCAGCAGGGCGGTGAGCACAGATACGCAGTATTTT
CASSRAVSTDTQYF
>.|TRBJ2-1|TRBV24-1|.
TGTGCCACCAGTGATTACTCCTTAGTTGAGCCCAATGAGCAGTTCTTC
CATSDYSLVEPNEQFF
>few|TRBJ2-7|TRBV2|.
TGTGCCAGCAGAGGGTGGGAGTCCTACGAGCAGTACTTC
CASRGWESYEQYF
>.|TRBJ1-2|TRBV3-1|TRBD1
TGTGCCAGCAGCCATGGGGGACAGGTCCTCTCCGGCTACACCTTC
CASSHGGQVLSGYTF
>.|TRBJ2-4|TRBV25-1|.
TGTGCCAGCAGTTACGGGACCAAAAACGAGCGGTACTTC
CASSYGTKNERYF
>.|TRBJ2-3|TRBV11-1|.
TGTGCCAGCAGCTTGGAGCGGTGGTTAGATACGCAGTATTTT
CASSLERWLDTQYF
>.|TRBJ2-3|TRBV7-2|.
TGTGCCAGCAGCTTAGTTTGGGGGGGCACAGATACGCAGTATTTT
CASSLVWGGTDTQYF
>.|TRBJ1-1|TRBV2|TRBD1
TGTGCCAGCAGAGTACACCCGACAGGGACTGAAGCTTTCTTT
CASRVHPTGTEAFF
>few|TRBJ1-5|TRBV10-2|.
TGCGCCAGCAGTGGGGGGCTTAGGCAGGGACTCAATCAGCCCCAGCATTTT
CASSGGLRQGLNQPQHF
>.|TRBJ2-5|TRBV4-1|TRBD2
TGCGCCAGCAGCCTAATTAGCGGGGGTCGGGGGACCCAGTACTTC
CASSLISGGRGTQYF
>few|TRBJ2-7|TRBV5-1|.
TGCGCCACCAAATCCCCAGGGAGCTACGAGCAGTACTTC
CATKSPGSYEQYF